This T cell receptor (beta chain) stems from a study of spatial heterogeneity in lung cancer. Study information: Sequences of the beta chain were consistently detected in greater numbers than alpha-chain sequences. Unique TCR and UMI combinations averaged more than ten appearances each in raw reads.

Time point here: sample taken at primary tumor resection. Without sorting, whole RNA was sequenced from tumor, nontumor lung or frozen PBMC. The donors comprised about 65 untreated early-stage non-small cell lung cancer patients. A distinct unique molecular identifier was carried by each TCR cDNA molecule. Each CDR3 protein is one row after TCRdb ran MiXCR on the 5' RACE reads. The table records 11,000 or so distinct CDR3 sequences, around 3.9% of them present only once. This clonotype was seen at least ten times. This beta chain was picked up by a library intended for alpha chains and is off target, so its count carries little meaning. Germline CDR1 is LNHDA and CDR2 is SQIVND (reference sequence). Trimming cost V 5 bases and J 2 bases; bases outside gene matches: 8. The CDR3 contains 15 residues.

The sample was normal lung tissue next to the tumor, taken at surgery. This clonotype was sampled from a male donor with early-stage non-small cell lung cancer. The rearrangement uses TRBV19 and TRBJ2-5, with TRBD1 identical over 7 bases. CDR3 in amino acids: CASSGTGTAQETQYF. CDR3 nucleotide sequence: TGTGCCAGTAGTGGCACCGGGACAGCTCAAGAGACCCAGTACTTC.